This T cell receptor (beta chain) was retrieved from a study of CD8 T cells in Susac syndrome. Findings and caveats of the study: The relatively small number of individuals in the TCR sequencing and HLA analysis was acknowledged by the study. There was no clonal expansion in the CD4+ T cell repertoires of Susac syndrome.

The germline CDR1 and CDR2 sequences are DFQATT and SNEGSKA (reference sequence). V was cut by 0 bases and J by 2 bases, with 10 bases left in between. CDR3 length: 14 amino acids. This clonotype was counted once. Its antigen is as yet unknown. Reverse transcription of roughly 0.5 to 1 ug RNA was carried out with random hexamers. Across 54 Vbeta and 13 Jbeta, TCR beta CDR3 was amplified with immunoSEQ multiplex PCR. Using its own MiXCR run on the immunoSEQ multiplex PCR reads, TCRdb lists one record per CDR3 protein. The top ten clones hold approximately 0.11% of a sample with under 200,000 distinct CDR3 sequences, 94% of them seen once.

The clonotype comes from a human donor with Susac syndrome. Sequencing was carried out using CD4+ T cells from PBMCs. The chain joins TRBV20-1 to TRBJ2-5; D gene ambiguous. CDR3 DNA: TGCAGTGCTAGAGATTCGGAACGGCAAGAGACCCAGTACTTC. Translated: CSARDSERQETQYF.